This T cell receptor (beta chain) was sequenced for a study of T cells in Graves' hyperthyroidism and ophthalmopathy. The V gene lost 0 bases and the J gene lost 11 bases, with 16 bases spanning the gap. This CDR3 spans 14 amino acids. CDR1 and CDR2 from the germline V gene are LGHNT and FRNRAP. This clonotype has at least ten counts. Using RNA transcripts as the source, TCR beta CDR3 regions were amplified. TCR CDR3 regions were first amplified by RT-PCR with HTBI primers. TCRdb analysed the multiplex PCR reads with MiXCR anew, one entry per CDR3 protein. The sample contains 610,000 or so distinct CDR3 sequences, roughly 50% of which appear only once. Participants, patients aged 18 to 65, had newly diagnosed hyperthyroidism with a duration under 2 months.

The genes are TRBV12-5 and TRBJ1-1; possibly TRBD1 for D (5 bases). This receptor was taken from a woman in her late teens or twenties with Graves' hyperthyroidism. The sample taken for sequencing was peripheral blood or thyroid tissue (not recorded which). For the CDR3, the DNA is TGTGCTAGTGGTTTGGTACCAGGGATTAGCGCGGCTTTCTTT. It encodes CASGLVPGISAAFF.